Each of the 28 T cell receptor beta chains below was sequenced from the same sample in a study of beta chain features in type 1 diabetes. Broader study findings: Moderate yet significant TCRB CDR3 shortening was seen in Type 1 diabetes patients in all four CD4+ subsets.

The antigens these receptors bind are not known. The whole isolated RNA underwent reverse transcription, so sequencing captured expressed TCRB transcripts. The assay was immunoSEQ multiplex PCR, and TCRdb's table has in-frame clones only and misses some. The data hold around 280,000 clones, with 15% observed a single time. The sample was naive CD4+ T cells from blood. These receptors were obtained from a man younger than 35 with type 1 diabetes.

This chain links TRBV6-6 with TRBJ2-7; 10 nucleotides align to TRBD2. Per germline, CDR1 MNHNY and CDR2 SVGAGI (reference sequence). The CDR3 runs to 15 residues. V shed 6 bases and J 0 bases; nucleotides not matched to a gene: 5. The CDR3: CASSGAGGSSYEQYF. In DNA, the CDR3 is TGTGCCAGCAGCGGAGCGGGGGGGAGCTCCTACGAGCAGTACTTC.

This clone was observed a few times. The chain has TRBV18 and TRBJ1-1; D gene unclear. Germline values: CDR1 KGHSH, CDR2 LQKENI. Trimming removed 2 bases from V and 3 bases from J, with 13 bases in between. This CDR3 has 15 amino acids. The CDR3 loop is CASSPNPGGDTEAFF. For the CDR3, the DNA is TGTGCCAGCTCACCAAATCCAGGAGGAGACACTGAAGCTTTCTTT.

There are a few counts of this clone. V and J are TRBV6-6 and TRBJ1-5, with TRBD1 matching 9 bases. The CDR3 is 15 amino acids. Germline trimming cut 5 bases from V and 4 bases from J; bases unmatched to any gene: 6. Germline loops: CDR1 MNHNY, CDR2 SVGAGI (reference sequence). CDR3 region: CASSPGTGINQPQHF. CDR3 sequence (DNA): TGTGCCAGCAGTCCTGGGACAGGGATTAATCAGCCCCAGCATTTT.

In this sample, this clone turned up a few times. The CDR3 DNA reads TGTGCCAGCAGGGGGACAGGGGGCTACGAGCAGTACTTC. The encoded protein is CASRGTGGYEQYF. The J gene is TRBJ2-7, the V gene TRBV2; 11 bases line up with TRBD1. With V trimmed by 6 bases and J by 3 bases, 1 base remained unmatched. Looked up from germline, CDR1 is SNHLY and CDR2 is FYNNEI. The CDR3 consists of 13 residues.

This clone was detected a few times. The chain is built from TRBV7-9 and TRBJ1-5, with D maybe TRBD1 (5 bases). The CDR3 is 13 residues long. The V end lost 4 bases, the J end lost 7 bases, and 11 bases lay between the germline ends. Germline assignment: CDR1 SEHNR and CDR2 FQNEAQ (reference sequence). The CDR3 DNA reads as TGTGCCAGCAGCTCCCAGGGATTACAGCCCCAGCATTTT. It encodes CASSSQGLQPQHF.

The chain couples TRBV18 to TRBJ1-1; 7 nucleotides agree with TRBD1. V was pared by 4 bases and J by 5 bases, with 7 bases of the junction left unmatched. Germline CDR1 and CDR2: KGHSH and LQKENI. The CDR3 covers 14 residues. The CDR3 region has the DNA TGTGCCAGCTCACAGGGGGCCGGGGAGACTGAAGCTTTCTTT. It translates to CASSQGAGETEAFF.

The chain links TRBV7-2 to TRBJ2-5, with D possibly TRBD2 on 7 matching bases. Germline CDR1 SGHTA, CDR2 FQGNSA. The CDR3 extends over 17 amino acids. Deletions cut 5 bases from V and 0 bases from J, with 19 bases between. CDR3 region: CASSPLKAGAYQETQYF. Here the CDR3 DNA reads TGTGCCAGCAGCCCGCTAAAGGCGGGGGCGTACCAAGAGACCCAGTACTTC.

This rearrangement joins TRBV18 to TRBJ2-3; D remains unclear. The CDR3 covers 14 residues. Trimming pared 2 bases from V and 0 bases from J, leaving 6 bases between. Germline lookup yields CDR1 KGHSH and CDR2 LQKENI. CDR3 DNA: TGTGCCAGCTCACCAAGACATAGCACAGATACGCAGTATTTT. Translation gives CASSPRHSTDTQYF.

The sample holds a few counts of this clone. This CDR3 is CAWSRGTWPSDGYTF. As DNA, the CDR3 is TGTGCCTGGAGTCGAGGGACATGGCCCTCGGATGGCTACACCTTC. The chain couples TRBV30 to TRBJ1-2, with D possibly TRBD1 on 6 matching bases. Germline values: CDR1 GTSNPN, CDR2 SVGIG (reference sequence). V was trimmed by 2 bases and J by 6 bases, leaving 19 bases between them. The CDR3 sequence is 15 residues long.

This chain connects TRBV19 to TRBJ1-3; no firm D call. The V gene lost 3 bases and the J gene lost 4 bases, with 16 bases spanning the gap. The length of the CDR3 is 16 residues. Germline CDR1 reads LNHDA; CDR2 reads SQIVND (reference sequence). The CDR3 coding sequence is TGTGCCAGTAGTATTTCAGGCACGGCGCCCGGAAACACCATATATTTT. This gives the protein CASSISGTAPGNTIYF.

This clone has more than one count but fewer than ten. The CDR3 DNA follows: TGTGCCAGCAGCCAGACATCGGGGTCCTCCTACGAGCAGTACTTC. It encodes CASSQTSGSSYEQYF. The chain carries TRBV4-2 and TRBJ2-7, with D possibly matching TRBD2 (5 bases). Germline-derived CDR1 and CDR2 are LGHNA and YNFKEQ. This CDR3 spans 15 amino acids. V gave up 3 bases and J gave up 0 bases, with 12 bases separating them.

This clone occurred a few times. This rearrangement joins TRBV9 to TRBJ1-1, with D possibly TRBD1 on 6 matching bases. Trimming took off 3 bases at V and 3 bases at J, with 12 bases between the two ends. Germline V lookup: CDR1 SGDLS, CDR2 YYNGEE. The CDR3 loop spans 14 amino acids. In DNA form, the CDR3 reads TGTGCCAGCAGCGCGGACAGCTCCCACACTGAAGCTTTCTTT. This encodes CASSADSSHTEAFF.

The chain combines TRBV10-3 with TRBJ1-2, with D uncertain. CDR3 size: 11 residues. The V and J ends lost 5 bases and 6 bases respectively, with 7 bases between them. CDR1 is ENHRY, CDR2 SYGVKD, per germline. The CDR3 is CAISWRDGYTF. CDR3 coding DNA: TGTGCCATCAGTTGGAGGGATGGCTACACCTTC.

The chain has TRBV10-3 and TRBJ2-1; weak D call: TRBD2 (6 bases). CDR1 is ENHRY and CDR2 is SYGVKD in the germline V gene. This CDR3 has 15 amino acids. Trimming left V 0 bases short and J 10 bases short, with 16 bases between. CDR3 amino acids: CAISESLGLIREQFF. CDR3 DNA: TGTGCCATCAGTGAGTCATTGGGACTTATAAGGGAGCAGTTCTTC.

The V call is TRBV30, the J call TRBJ2-2; perhaps TRBD2 as D (5 bases). CDR3 length equals 16 residues. V was trimmed by 0 bases and J by 7 bases, leaving 18 bases between them. Germline V lookup: CDR1 GTSNPN, CDR2 SVGIG (reference sequence). CDR3 residues: CAWSVTKTVYGGELFF. The CDR3 nucleotides read TGTGCCTGGAGTGTGACTAAAACAGTCTACGGCGGGGAGCTGTTTTTT.

The J gene is TRBJ2-3, the V gene TRBV5-1; 8 nucleotides agree with TRBD1. The CDR3 has 16 amino acids. Per germline, CDR1 SGHRS and CDR2 YFSETQ. With 4 bases clipped from V and 3 bases from J, the junction kept 10 bases outside the gene matches. The CDR3 is CASSRTQGVMTDTQYF. CDR3 sequence (DNA): TGCGCCAGCAGCCGGACACAGGGGGTTATGACAGATACGCAGTATTTT.

This clone turned up a few times. V gene TRBV7-2 combines with J gene TRBJ1-3; no clear D. From germline, CDR1 is SGHTA and CDR2 FQGNSA. The CDR3 consists of 12 residues. V lost 4 bases, J lost 7 bases, and 8 bases lay in between. The CDR3 DNA reads TGTGCCAGCAGCTATCCGGGGAACACCATATATTTT. It is translated as CASSYPGNTIYF. Full variable domain (missing parts from reference TRBV7-2 and TRBJ1-3): GAGVSQSPSNKVTEKGKDVELRCDPISGHTALYWYRQSLGQGLEFLIYFQGNSAPDKSGLPSDRFSAERTGGSVSTLTIQRTQQEDSAVYLCASSYPGNTIYFGEGSWLTVV.

The table lists this clone with a few counts. The chain uses TRBV30 and TRBJ1-2, with 7 bases fitting TRBD1. Germline-derived CDR1 and CDR2 are GTSNPN and SVGIG (reference sequence). The CDR3 sequence is 13 residues long. J gave up 4 bases and V 2 bases, and 4 bases lay outside the gene matches. CDR3 nucleotide sequence: TGTGCCTGGAGTCAAAAGGGGGCCTATGGCTACACCTTC. Protein product: CAWSQKGAYGYTF.

The rearrangement uses TRBV6-6 and TRBJ2-7, with TRBD2 identical over 11 bases. This CDR3 is built from 15 residues. Looked up from germline, CDR1 is MNHNY and CDR2 is SVGAGI (reference sequence). With 6 bases clipped from V and 2 bases from J, the junction kept 6 bases outside the gene matches. The CDR3: CASRGGTSGPYEQYF. DNA for the CDR3: TGTGCCAGCAGGGGGGGGACTAGCGGACCCTACGAGCAGTACTTC.

This rearrangement joins TRBV9 to TRBJ2-5, with 9 bases aligning to TRBD2. This CDR3 is 16 amino acids long. The ends lost 3 bases at V and 5 bases at J; junction bases unmatched: 11. Germline CDR1 SGDLS, CDR2 YYNGEE. CDR3 region: CASSGRTSVFGETQYF. CDR3 sequence (DNA): TGTGCCAGCAGCGGGCGGACTAGCGTCTTTGGGGAGACCCAGTACTTC. The entire variable domain, with the rest obtained from reference TRBV9 and TRBJ2-5, is as follows: DSGVTQTPKHLITATGQRVTLRCSPRSGDLSVYWYQQSLDQGLQFLIQYYNGEERAKGNILERFSAQQFPDLHSELNLSSLELGDSALYFCASSGRTSVFGETQYFGPGTRLLVL.

This clone was detected only a few times. V gene TRBV9 combines with J gene TRBJ2-3; TRBD2 aligns across 14 bases. V trimming: 0 bases; J trimming: 0 bases; junction bases outside the gene matches: 9. Germline-derived CDR1 and CDR2 are SGDLS and YYNGEE. The CDR3 runs 20 residues. CDR3 region: CASSVVPLTSGRDSTDTQYF. The CDR3 DNA is TGTGCCAGCAGCGTAGTGCCCCTGACTAGCGGGAGGGATAGCACAGATACGCAGTATTTT.

This clone has just a few counts. The chain joins TRBV30 to TRBJ2-3, with D possibly being TRBD2 (5 bases). The V gene's germline CDR1 is GTSNPN and CDR2 SVGIG (reference sequence). This CDR3 region has 15 residues. The V end was cut by 3 bases, the J end by 1 base, with 14 bases between. CDR3 amino acids: CAWRVFGVRTDTQYF. The CDR3 DNA reads TGTGCCTGGAGGGTATTCGGGGTCCGCACAGATACGCAGTATTTT.

This chain joins TRBV6-5 and TRBJ1-1; D is unclear. Germline CDR1 and CDR2: MNHEY and SVGAGI. CDR3 length: 12 amino acids. Trimming took off 1 base at V and 8 bases at J, with 8 bases between the two ends. The CDR3 reads CASSYWQSEAFF. CDR3 sequence (DNA): TGTGCCAGCAGTTACTGGCAGTCGGAAGCTTTCTTT.

This chain joins TRBV9 and TRBJ2-7; TRBD1 aligns across 9 bases. V lost 4 bases and J lost 3; bases outside the gene matches: 5. The CDR3 contains 14 residues. Germline V gene sequence: CDR1 SGDLS, CDR2 YYNGEE. The CDR3 loop reads CASSLGQGDYEQYF. The CDR3 bases are TGTGCCAGCAGCCTGGGACAGGGAGACTACGAGCAGTACTTC.

The rearrangement uses TRBV5-8 and TRBJ2-2, with 14 bases that match TRBD2. Germline-derived CDR1 and CDR2 are SGHTS and YDEGEE. There are 17 residues in the CDR3. Trimming removed 4 bases from V and 7 bases from J; junction bases left unmatched: 9. As DNA, the CDR3 is TGTGCCAGCAGCCAGACTAGCGGGGGGGCCTTCGGCGGGGAGCTGTTTTTT. Amino acids: CASSQTSGGAFGGELFF.

Comments on this clone: The CDR3 end shows no conserved phenylalanine or tryptophan, and so a read error is likely. The limits of the CDR3 on the DNA are not certain, so only TCRdb's listed CDR3 is given. The chain is built from TRBV7-9 and TRBJ2-7; the DNA was not used to check the table's D call, TRBD1. Germline CDR1 reads SEHNR; CDR2 reads FQNEAQ (reference sequence). The CDR3 extends over 12 residues, inclusive of both ends. This CDR3 reads CASSLAEWDIRL.

This clone was counted between two and nine times. The chain is built from TRBV19 and TRBJ1-2; D gene ambiguous. Germline V lookup: CDR1 LNHDA, CDR2 SQIVND (reference sequence). This CDR3 contains 13 residues. The germline V and J ends were trimmed by 1 base and 2 bases, with 5 bases remaining between them. CDR3 amino acids: CASSIGANYGYTF. CDR3 sequence (DNA): TGTGCCAGTAGTATAGGGGCCAACTATGGCTACACCTTC.

This clone was counted only a few times. V is TRBV30 and J is TRBJ2-5; 10 bases align to TRBD1. The CDR3 contains 18 residues. Germline CDR1 reads GTSNPN; CDR2 reads SVGIG (reference sequence). V shed 7 bases and J 4 bases; nucleotides not matched to a gene: 21. Written as DNA, the CDR3 is TGTGCCTACAAACAATTCCGGGACAGGGGTGGATGGGGAGAGACCCAGTACTTC. Its protein is CAYKQFRDRGGWGETQYF.